Given below is one T cell receptor beta chain in context. This record belongs to a study of cytomegalovirus exposure and HLA in healthy donors. The PCR used 60 Vbeta and 13 Jbeta primers. The assay was immunoSEQ multiplex PCR, and TCRdb's table has in-frame clones only and misses some. The record lists 70,000 to 80,000 clones, of which the ten most abundant hold 2.7%. Trimming removed 6 bases at V and 0 bases at J, with 16 bases between. CDR3 length: 16 residues. Per the germline V gene, CDR1 is PRHDT and CDR2 is FYEKMQ (reference sequence). The sequenced sample was PBMCs. The rearrangement uses TRBV13 and TRBJ2-3, with D perhaps TRBD2 (5 bases). This receptor was taken from a man aged 40-49 years in good health and CMV-seronegative. The CDR3 nucleotides read TGTGCCAGCAGTTCCCCGGGGTTTTCTAGCACAGATACGCAGTATTTT. Encoded protein: CASSSPGFSSTDTQYF.